The rows below give T cell receptor beta chains drawn from one sample of a study of T cells after yellow fever vaccination. One entry per CDR3 protein, called by TCRdb with MiXCR from the 5' RACE reads. The sample consists of 400,000 or so distinct CDR3 sequences, under 14% of them appearing once. Material: PBMCs, obtained on the day of the first yellow fever vaccination. All receptors derive from a young man who received the YFV17D yellow fever vaccine. CDR3s include the opening cysteine and the closing phenylalanine or tryptophan. The D gene is left open where the match is weak. Rows may omit the clone size; those that give it use once, few, many or a size class.

j_call clone_size v_call d_call cdr3_nt cdr3_aa
TRBJ2-5 few TRBV12-3/TRBV12-4 TRBD1 TGTGCCAGCAGTTGGGGACAGGGTAAAGAGACCCAGTACTTC CASSWGQGKETQYF
TRBJ2-1 few TRBV10-3 - TGTGCCATGGGGTCAGGGGAGCTGAATGAGCAGTTCTTC CAMGSGELNEQFF
TRBJ2-5 - TRBV4-2 - TGTGCCAGCAGCCAAGCGGAGGGTATAGGGCAAGAGACCCAGTACTTC CASSQAEGIGQETQYF
TRBJ2-5 few TRBV7-6 TRBD2 TGTGCCAGCAGCTTAGGATTATTGGCGGGGGATAGTATAGCAGAGACCCAGTACTTC CASSLGLLAGDSIAETQYF
TRBJ2-1 few TRBV20-1 - TGCAGTGCTAGAATAGACAGCAGCTCCTACAATGAGCAGTTCTTC CSARIDSSSYNEQFF
TRBJ2-6 - TRBV4-2 TRBD1 TGTGCCAGCAGCCGGGGGGACCGGGACAGGGGTCTGCATTTGTCTGGGGCCAACGTCCTGACTTTC CASSRGDRDRGLHLSGANVLTF
TRBJ1-2 - TRBV5-6 - TGTGCCAGCAGCTTCCGACAGGATCAAGGGAACTATGGCTACACCTTC CASSFRQDQGNYGYTF
TRBJ2-5 few TRBV4-3 TRBD2 TGCGCCAGCAGCCAAGATGTCTCGAGCGGGGGACAAGAGACCCAGTACTTC CASSQDVSSGGQETQYF
TRBJ2-3 few TRBV10-3 TRBD2 TGTGCCATCAGCGGTCCGGGGGGGCAGGATACGCAGTATTTT CAISGPGGQDTQYF
TRBJ2-2 many TRBV21-1 - TGTGCCAAGGGACAGGGGGAGCGCCGAACCGGGGAGCTGTTTTTT CAKGQGERRTGELFF
TRBJ2-1 - TRBV30 - TGTGCCTGGGCCCGCGGATCTGGCTCCTACAATGAGCAGTTCTTC CAWARGSGSYNEQFF
TRBJ1-4 few TRBV20-1 TRBD1 TGCAGTGCCAGGGACAGGGAGTATGAAAAACTGTTTTTT CSARDREYEKLFF
TRBJ1-1 few TRBV7-9 - TGTGCCAGCAGCCCTACAGGGCAGGGCACTGAAGCTTTCTTT CASSPTGQGTEAFF
TRBJ1-1 few TRBV18 TRBD1 TGTGCCAGCTCACCAGGACAGGGAACCAGGACTGAAGCTTTCTTT CASSPGQGTRTEAFF
TRBJ1-3 - TRBV9 TRBD1 TGTGCCAGCAGCGCTTCCGACAGGGATGGTGGAAACACCATATATTTT CASSASDRDGGNTIYF
TRBJ1-1 few TRBV18 - TGTGCCAGCTCACCACTCACTACTGAAGCTTTCTTT CASSPLTTEAFF
TRBJ1-1 many TRBV6-2/TRBV6-3 - TGTGCCAGCACCGCCAGGGCTTTCTTT CASTARAFF
TRBJ1-6 - TRBV3-1 - TGTGCCAGCAGCCCCCAGTTTCGAACAGCCCAACCCCTCCACTTT CASSPQFRTAQPLHF
TRBJ2-3 - TRBV20-1 - TGCAGTGCTAGAGATCCGGCGGGCCCCGGAGATACGCAGTATTTT CSARDPAGPGDTQYF
TRBJ1-3 many TRBV5-4 - TGTGCCAGCAGCTTGGCCCCTGCGGGAGGTGGAAGGAACACCATATATTTT CASSLAPAGGGRNTIYF
TRBJ1-1 few TRBV12-3/TRBV12-4 TRBD1 TGTGCCAGCCAGTTAAGGGGGCTGATGGGGACTGAAGCTTTCTTT CASQLRGLMGTEAFF
TRBJ2-2 few TRBV5-6 TRBD1 TGTGCCAGCAGCGCACCCGGGACAGGGAACACCGGGGAGCTGTTTTTT CASSAPGTGNTGELFF
TRBJ2-5 few TRBV4-1 TRBD2 TGCGCCAGCAGACCAAGAAAACTTCGGACTAGCGGAAACCAAGAGACCCAGTACTTC CASRPRKLRTSGNQETQYF
TRBJ2-1 few TRBV7-2 - TGTGCCAGCAGATTGGGGGCGGACAATGAGCAGTTCTTC CASRLGADNEQFF
TRBJ2-3 - TRBV20-1 TRBD2 TGCAGTGCTTCGAGCGGGGCCACTAGCACAGATACGCAGTATTTT CSASSGATSTDTQYF
TRBJ2-5 few TRBV6-5 - TGTGCCAGCAGCACGGGAGAGACCCAGTACTTC CASSTGETQYF
TRBJ2-3 many TRBV5-1 TRBD1 TGTGCCAGCAGCTTAGGACAGGGGGCAGATACGCAGTATTTT CASSLGQGADTQYF
TRBJ2-2 - TRBV24-1 TRBD1 TGTGCCACCAGTGACCTCCCCATACCGGGACAGGTGTATCCCGGGGAGCTGTTTTTT CATSDLPIPGQVYPGELFF
TRBJ2-3 - TRBV24-1 TRBD2 TGTGCCACCAGTGATCTGACTAGCGGGGGAGGGTTAGATACGCAGTATTTT CATSDLTSGGGLDTQYF
TRBJ2-3 few TRBV6-2/TRBV6-3 TRBD1 TGTGCCAGCAGTTTACGACAGGGGCCAGAGACAGATACGCAGTATTTT CASSLRQGPETDTQYF
TRBJ2-7 - TRBV29-1 - TGCAGCGTGGGGTCACTCTACGAGCAGTACTTC CSVGSLYEQYF
TRBJ1-4 - TRBV9 - TGTGCCAGCAGCCTCGAGACTGGCTCCTCTAATGAAAAACTGTTTTTT CASSLETGSSNEKLFF
TRBJ2-2 few TRBV15 - TGTGCCACCAGCAGAAGGGGGGACGACACCGGGGAGCTGTTTTTT CATSRRGDDTGELFF
TRBJ2-1 few TRBV6-6 TRBD1 TGTGCCAGCAGCGCAGGGGGCCATGAGCAGTTCTTC CASSAGGHEQFF
TRBJ1-1 few TRBV20-1 - TGCAGTGCTAGAGATGCACACACTGAAGCTTTCTTT CSARDAHTEAFF
TRBJ2-3 many TRBV20-1 TRBD2 TGCAGTGCTTATCCGGGAGGCCCGGATACGCAGTATTTT CSAYPGGPDTQYF
TRBJ2-5 many TRBV11-1 - TGTGCCAGCAGCTTACAGGCGCCCATCCAAGAGACCCAGTACTTC CASSLQAPIQETQYF
TRBJ1-1 - TRBV12-3/TRBV12-4 TRBD1 TGTGCCAGCAGTTTAGGGACAGGGAAAGCTTTCTTT CASSLGTGKAFF
TRBJ2-1 - TRBV20-1 TRBD2 TGCAGTGCGAACCCTAGCGGGGGGGGCTACAATGAGCAGTTCTTC CSANPSGGGYNEQFF
TRBJ1-4 few TRBV20-1 - TGCAGTGCTAGTTCTCTTAATGAAAAACTGTTTTTT CSASSLNEKLFF
TRBJ2-7 - TRBV9 TRBD2 TGTGCCAGCAGCTCAGGAGCGGTGGCGGGGGGGCCGGACGGCGAGCAGTACTTC CASSSGAVAGGPDGEQYF
TRBJ2-3 - TRBV28 TRBD2 TGTGCCAGCAGTGTGAGCGGGGGACTCACAGATACGCAGTATTTT CASSVSGGLTDTQYF
TRBJ1-6 - TRBV5-1 TRBD1 TGCACCAGCAGCTTGGGACAGGGGGCTAATTCACCCCTCCACTTT CTSSLGQGANSPLHF
TRBJ2-7 few TRBV6-5 - TGTGCCAGCAGTTACTCGAGCGCATCTCCCTACGAGCAGTACTTC CASSYSSASPYEQYF
TRBJ2-2 - TRBV7-7 - TGTGCTAGCAGCTTTCAGGAAGGAGCCGGGGAGCTGTTTTTT CASSFQEGAGELFF
TRBJ2-7 many TRBV7-8 - TGTGCCAGCAGCTCGGGACGTTTATACGAGCAGTACTTC CASSSGRLYEQYF
TRBJ1-2 - TRBV29-1 - TGCAGCGTTGGGGGGGATCATGGCTACACCTTC CSVGGDHGYTF
TRBJ2-3 few TRBV24-1 - TGTGCCACCAGGGGGGGAACCAAAGATACGCAGTATTTT CATRGGTKDTQYF
TRBJ1-1 - TRBV4-2 TRBD1 TGTGCCAGCAGCCAAGAAACAGGGGCGCCGGACACTGAAGCTTTCTTT CASSQETGAPDTEAFF
TRBJ2-6 few TRBV5-1 TRBD1 TGCGCCAGCAGTTCAGGGGGTTCTGGGGCCAACGTCCTGACTTTC CASSSGGSGANVLTF
TRBJ1-3 few TRBV11-2 - TGTGCCAGCAGCCGCAATCGAAACACCATATATTTT CASSRNRNTIYF
TRBJ1-1 many TRBV5-1 - TGCGCCAGCAGTACGGGGGGTGAAGCTTTCTTT CASSTGGEAFF